This T cell receptor (beta chain) comes out of a study of T cell responses to AZD1222 COVID-19 vaccine. Germline CDR1 and CDR2: KGHSH and LQKENI. Trimming pared 1 base from V and 3 bases from J, leaving 6 bases between. CDR3 size: 13 residues. This clone has a single count. The assay was immunoSEQ multiplex PCR, and TCRdb's table has in-frame clones only and misses some. Altogether approximately 150,000 clones are present, approximately 94% being singletons, with the ten largest covering about 3%. The receptor was derived from an adult in good health. The rearrangement joins TRBV18 to TRBJ1-2; no reliable D call. The sequenced sample was peripheral blood, obtained on day 0 of AZD1222 vaccination. Here the CDR3 DNA reads TGTGCCAGCTCACCACAGGAACACTATGGCTACACCTTC. This translates into CASSPQEHYGYTF. The complete variable domain, with remaining parts taken from reference TRBV18 and TRBJ1-2, reads NAGVMQNPRHLVRRRGQEARLRCSPMKGHSHVYWYRQLPEEGLKFMVYLQKENIIDESGMPKERFSAEFPKEGPSILRIQQVVRGDSAAYFCASSPQEHYGYTFGSGTRLTVV.